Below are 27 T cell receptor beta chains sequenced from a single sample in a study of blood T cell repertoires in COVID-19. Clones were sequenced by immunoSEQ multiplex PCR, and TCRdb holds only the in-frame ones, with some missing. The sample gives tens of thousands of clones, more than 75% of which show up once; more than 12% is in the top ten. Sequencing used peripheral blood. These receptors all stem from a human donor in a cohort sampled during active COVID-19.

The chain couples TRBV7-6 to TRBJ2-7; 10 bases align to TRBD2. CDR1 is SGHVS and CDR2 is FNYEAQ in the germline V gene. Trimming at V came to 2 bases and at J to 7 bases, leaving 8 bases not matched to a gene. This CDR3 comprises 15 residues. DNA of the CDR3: TGTGCCAGCAGCTTATCCCCGGGACTAGCGTTTGAGCAGTACTTC. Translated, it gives CASSLSPGLAFEQYF.

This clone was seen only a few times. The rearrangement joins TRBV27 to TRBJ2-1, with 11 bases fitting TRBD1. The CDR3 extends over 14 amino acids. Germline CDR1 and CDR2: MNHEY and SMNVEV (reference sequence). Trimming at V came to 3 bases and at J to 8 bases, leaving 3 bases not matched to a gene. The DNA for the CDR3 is TGTGCCAGCAGTTTTGGGACAGGGGGAGATGAGCAGTTCTTC. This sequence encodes CASSFGTGGDEQFF.

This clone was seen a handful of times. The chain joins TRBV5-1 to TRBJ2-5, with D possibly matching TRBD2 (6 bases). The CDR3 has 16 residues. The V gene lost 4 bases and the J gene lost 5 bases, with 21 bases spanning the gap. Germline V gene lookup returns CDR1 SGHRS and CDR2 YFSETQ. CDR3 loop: CASSIRPSIRGETQYF. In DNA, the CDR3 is TGCGCCAGCAGCATAAGGCCGAGCATACGGGGGGAGACCCAGTACTTC.

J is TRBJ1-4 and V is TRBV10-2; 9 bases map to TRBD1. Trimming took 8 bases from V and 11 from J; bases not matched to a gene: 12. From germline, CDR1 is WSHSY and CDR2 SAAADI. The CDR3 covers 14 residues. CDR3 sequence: CASASGTGSLKLFF. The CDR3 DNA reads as TGCGCCAGCGCTTCCGGGACAGGGTCTTTGAAACTGTTTTTT.

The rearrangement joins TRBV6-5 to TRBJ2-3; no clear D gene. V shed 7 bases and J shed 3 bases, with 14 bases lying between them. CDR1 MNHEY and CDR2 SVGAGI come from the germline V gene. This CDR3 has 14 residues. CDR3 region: CASKVGASTDTQYF. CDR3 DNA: TGTGCCAGCAAGGTCGGAGCATCGACAGATACGCAGTATTTT.

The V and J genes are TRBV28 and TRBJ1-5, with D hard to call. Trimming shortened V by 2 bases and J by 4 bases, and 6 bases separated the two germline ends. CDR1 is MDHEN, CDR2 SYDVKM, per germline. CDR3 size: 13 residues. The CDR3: CASSLTKNQPQHF. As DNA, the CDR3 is TGTGCCAGCAGTTTAACAAAAAATCAGCCCCAGCATTTT. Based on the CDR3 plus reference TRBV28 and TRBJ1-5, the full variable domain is DVKVTQSSRYLVKRTGEKVFLECVQDMDHENMFWYRQDPGLGLRLIYFSYDVKMKEKGDIPEGYSVSREKKERFSLILESASTNQTSMYLCASSLTKNQPQHFGDGTRLSIL.

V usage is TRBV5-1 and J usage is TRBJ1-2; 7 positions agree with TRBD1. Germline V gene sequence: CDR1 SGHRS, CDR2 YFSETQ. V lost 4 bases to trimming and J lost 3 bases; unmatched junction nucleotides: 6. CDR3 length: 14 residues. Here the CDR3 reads CASSPGQFYYGYTF. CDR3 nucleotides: TGCGCCAGCAGCCCGGGACAGTTTTACTATGGCTACACCTTC.

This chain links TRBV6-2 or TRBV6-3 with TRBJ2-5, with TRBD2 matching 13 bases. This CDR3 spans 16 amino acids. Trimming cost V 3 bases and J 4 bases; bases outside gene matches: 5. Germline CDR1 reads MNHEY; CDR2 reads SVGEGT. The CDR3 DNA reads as TGTGCCAGCAGTTATGGACTAGCGGGAGTGAGAGAGACCCAGTACTTC. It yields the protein CASSYGLAGVRETQYF.

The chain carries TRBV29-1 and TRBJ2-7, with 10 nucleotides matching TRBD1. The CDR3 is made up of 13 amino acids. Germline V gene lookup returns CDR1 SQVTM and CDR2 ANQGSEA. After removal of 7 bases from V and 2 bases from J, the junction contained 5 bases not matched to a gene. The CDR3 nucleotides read TGCAGCGCCTGGACAGGGGGAACCTACGAGCAGTACTTC. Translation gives CSAWTGGTYEQYF.

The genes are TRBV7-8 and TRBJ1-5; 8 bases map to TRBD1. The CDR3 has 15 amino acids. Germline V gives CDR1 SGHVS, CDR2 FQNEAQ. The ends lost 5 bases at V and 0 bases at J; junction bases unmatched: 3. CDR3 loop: CASSDDRGSNQPQHF. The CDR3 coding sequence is TGTGCCAGCAGCGATGACAGGGGTAGCAATCAGCCCCAGCATTTT.

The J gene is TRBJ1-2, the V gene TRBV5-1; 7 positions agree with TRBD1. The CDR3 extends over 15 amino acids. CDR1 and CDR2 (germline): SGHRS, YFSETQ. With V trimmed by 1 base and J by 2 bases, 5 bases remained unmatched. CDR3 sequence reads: CASSLRDSANYGYTF. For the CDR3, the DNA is TGCGCCAGCAGCTTGAGGGACAGTGCAAACTATGGCTACACCTTC.

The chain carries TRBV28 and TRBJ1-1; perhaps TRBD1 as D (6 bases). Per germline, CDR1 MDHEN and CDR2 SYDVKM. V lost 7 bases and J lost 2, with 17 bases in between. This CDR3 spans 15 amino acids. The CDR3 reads CASTPTGLSNTEAFF. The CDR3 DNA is TGTGCCAGCACCCCAACAGGGTTGAGTAACACTGAAGCTTTCTTT.

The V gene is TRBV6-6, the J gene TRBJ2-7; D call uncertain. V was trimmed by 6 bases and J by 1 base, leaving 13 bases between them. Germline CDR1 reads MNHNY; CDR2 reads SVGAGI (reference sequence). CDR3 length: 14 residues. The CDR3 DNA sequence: TGTGCCAGCAGCCACGACACCTTGTCCTACGAGCAGTACTTC. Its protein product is CASSHDTLSYEQYF.

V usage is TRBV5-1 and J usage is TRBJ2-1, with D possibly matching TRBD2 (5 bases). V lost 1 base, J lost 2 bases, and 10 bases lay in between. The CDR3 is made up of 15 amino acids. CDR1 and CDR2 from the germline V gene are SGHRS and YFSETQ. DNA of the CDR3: TGCGCCAGCAGCTTGCGCGGGCCACCCTACAATGAGCAGTTCTTC. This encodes CASSLRGPPYNEQFF.

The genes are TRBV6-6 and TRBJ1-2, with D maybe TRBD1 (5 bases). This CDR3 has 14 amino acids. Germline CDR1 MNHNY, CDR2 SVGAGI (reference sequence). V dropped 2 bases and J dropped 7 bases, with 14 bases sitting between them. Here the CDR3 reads CASSYPPGNGGYTF. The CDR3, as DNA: TGTGCCAGCAGTTACCCCCCAGGGAATGGTGGCTACACCTTC.

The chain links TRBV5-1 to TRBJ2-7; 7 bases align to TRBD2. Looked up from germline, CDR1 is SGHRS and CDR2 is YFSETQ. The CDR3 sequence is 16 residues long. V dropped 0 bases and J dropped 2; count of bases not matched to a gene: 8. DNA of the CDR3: TGCGCCAGCAGCTTGGTTCCGGGGGGAAGTCCCTACGAGCAGTACTTC. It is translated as CASSLVPGGSPYEQYF.

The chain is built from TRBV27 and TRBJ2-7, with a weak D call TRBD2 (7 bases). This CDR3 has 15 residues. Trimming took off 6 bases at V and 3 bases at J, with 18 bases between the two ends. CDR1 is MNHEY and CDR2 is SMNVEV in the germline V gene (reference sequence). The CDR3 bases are TGTGCCAGCAGCAAAGGAGGGGGAGGGCTCTACGAGCAGTACTTC. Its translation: CASSKGGGGLYEQYF.

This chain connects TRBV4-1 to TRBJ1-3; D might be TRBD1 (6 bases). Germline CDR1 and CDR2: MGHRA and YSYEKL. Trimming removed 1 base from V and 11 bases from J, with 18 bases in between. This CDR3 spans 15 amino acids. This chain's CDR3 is CASSQVVGANFAIYF. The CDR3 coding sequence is TGCGCCAGCAGCCAAGTAGTGGGGGCGAATTTTGCCATATATTTT.

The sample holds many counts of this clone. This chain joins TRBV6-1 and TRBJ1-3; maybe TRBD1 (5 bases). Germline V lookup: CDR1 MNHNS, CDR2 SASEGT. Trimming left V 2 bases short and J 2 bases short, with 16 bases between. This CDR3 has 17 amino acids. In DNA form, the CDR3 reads TGTGCCAGCAGTGAAAAGGCAGGGTGGGGTCCTGGAAACACCATATATTTT. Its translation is CASSEKAGWGPGNTIYF.

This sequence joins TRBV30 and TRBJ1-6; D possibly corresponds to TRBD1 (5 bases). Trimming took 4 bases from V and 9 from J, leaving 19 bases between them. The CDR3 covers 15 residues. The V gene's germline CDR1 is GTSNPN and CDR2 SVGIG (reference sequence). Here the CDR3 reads CAWIRADREFSPLHF. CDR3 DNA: TGTGCCTGGATAAGAGCCGACAGAGAATTTTCACCCCTCCACTTT.

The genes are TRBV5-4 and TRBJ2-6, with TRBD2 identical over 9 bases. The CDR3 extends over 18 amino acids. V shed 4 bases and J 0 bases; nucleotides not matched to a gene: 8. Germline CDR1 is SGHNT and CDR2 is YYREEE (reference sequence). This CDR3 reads CASSPRTSVVSGANVLTF. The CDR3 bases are TGTGCCAGCAGCCCGAGGACTAGCGTGGTCTCTGGGGCCAACGTCCTGACTTTC.

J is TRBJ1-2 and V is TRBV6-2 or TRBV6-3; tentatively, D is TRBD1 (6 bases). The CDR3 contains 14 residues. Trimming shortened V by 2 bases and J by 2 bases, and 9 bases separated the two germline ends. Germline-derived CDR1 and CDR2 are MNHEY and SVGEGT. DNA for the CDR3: TGTGCCAGCAGTTACCGACAGGTCAACTATGGCTACACCTTC. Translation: CASSYRQVNYGYTF.

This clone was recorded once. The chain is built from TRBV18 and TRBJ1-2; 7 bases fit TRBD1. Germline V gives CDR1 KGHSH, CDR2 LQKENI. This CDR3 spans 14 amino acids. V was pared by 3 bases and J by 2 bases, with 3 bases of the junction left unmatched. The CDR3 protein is CASSPSGQNYGYTF. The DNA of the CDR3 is TGTGCCAGCTCACCGTCGGGACAGAACTATGGCTACACCTTC.

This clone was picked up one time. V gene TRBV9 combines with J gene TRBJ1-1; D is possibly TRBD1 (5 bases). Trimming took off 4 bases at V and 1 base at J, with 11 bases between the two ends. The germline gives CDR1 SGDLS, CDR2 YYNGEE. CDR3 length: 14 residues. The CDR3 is CASSRQQENTEAFF. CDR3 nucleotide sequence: TGTGCCAGCAGCAGACAACAGGAGAACACTGAAGCTTTCTTT.

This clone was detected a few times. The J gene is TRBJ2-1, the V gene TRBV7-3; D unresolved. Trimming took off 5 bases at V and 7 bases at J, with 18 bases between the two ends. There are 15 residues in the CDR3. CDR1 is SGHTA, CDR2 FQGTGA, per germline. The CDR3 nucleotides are TGTGCCAGCAGCCCCTCCCCCAGCACACAGAATGAGCAGTTCTTC. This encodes CASSPSPSTQNEQFF.

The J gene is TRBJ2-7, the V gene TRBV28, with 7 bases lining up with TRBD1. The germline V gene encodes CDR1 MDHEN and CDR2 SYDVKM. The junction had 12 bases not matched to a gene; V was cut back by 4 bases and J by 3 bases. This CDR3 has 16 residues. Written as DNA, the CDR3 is TGTGCCAGCAGTTCAAGGACAGGCCCTTTAGTCTACGAGCAGTACTTC. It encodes CASSSRTGPLVYEQYF.

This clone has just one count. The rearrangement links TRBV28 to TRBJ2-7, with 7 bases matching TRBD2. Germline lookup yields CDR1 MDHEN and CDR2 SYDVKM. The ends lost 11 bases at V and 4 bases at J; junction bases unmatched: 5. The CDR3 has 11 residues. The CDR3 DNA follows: TGTGCCTCTGGGGAGGGGTACGAGCAGTACTTC. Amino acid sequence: CASGEGYEQYF. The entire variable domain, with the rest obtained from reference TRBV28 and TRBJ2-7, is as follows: DVKVTQSSRYLVKRTGEKVFLECVQDMDHENMFWYRQDPGLGLRLIYFSYDVKMKEKGDIPEGYSVSREKKERFSLILESASTNQTSMYLCASGEGYEQYFGPGTRLTVT.